A selection of T cell receptor beta chains follows, all from one sample in a study of blood T cells in healthy people across ages. TCRdb re-derived calls from the 5' RACE reads in MiXCR, one entry per CDR3 protein. The table has 1.5 million to 2 million distinct CDR3 sequences, 30% to 40% seen once; the top ten hold roughly 10%. Sequencing was performed on blood. These receptors all come from a woman younger than 45 in good health. CDR3s leave out the opening cysteine and the closing phenylalanine or tryptophan. The order of the fields is J gene, V gene, CDR3 protein.

J gene: TRBJ1-1; V gene: TRBV13; CDR3 protein: ASSLGQWRMKNTEAF
J gene: TRBJ2-3; V gene: TRBV6-5; CDR3 protein: ASKNRAAGTQY
J gene: TRBJ2-7; V gene: TRBV4-1; CDR3 protein: ASSQGAGGAYEQY
J gene: TRBJ1-2; V gene: TRBV9; CDR3 protein: ASSGYRGGGYT
J gene: TRBJ1-2; V gene: TRBV5-5; CDR3 protein: ASGADSRGGYT
J gene: TRBJ2-1; V gene: TRBV20-1; CDR3 protein: SALDGASGYNEQF
J gene: TRBJ1-1; V gene: TRBV12-3/TRBV12-4; CDR3 protein: ASSPDRSWAEAF
J gene: TRBJ2-1; V gene: TRBV18; CDR3 protein: ASSPQGGAGYNEQF
J gene: TRBJ2-1; V gene: TRBV5-1; CDR3 protein: ASSSTGVNEQF
J gene: NA; V gene: TRBV5-4; CDR3 protein: ASSLQGGNEQY
J gene: TRBJ1-2; V gene: TRBV3-1; CDR3 protein: ASSQVAGPGSYGYT
J gene: TRBJ2-5; V gene: TRBV20-1; CDR3 protein: SARGILAGRHQETQY
J gene: TRBJ2-1; V gene: TRBV10-2; CDR3 protein: ASSDGGGEQF
J gene: TRBJ2-2; V gene: TRBV4-2; CDR3 protein: ASSQGQGFTGELF
J gene: TRBJ2-1; V gene: TRBV5-6; CDR3 protein: ASSLRLAGHEQF
J gene: TRBJ2-2; V gene: TRBV5-1; CDR3 protein: ASSDKTVVGELF
J gene: NA; V gene: TRBV7-2; CDR3 protein: ASSSGGSSYNEQY
J gene: TRBJ2-7; V gene: TRBV27; CDR3 protein: ANSLTTRHEQY
J gene: TRBJ1-1; V gene: TRBV5-1; CDR3 protein: ASTPGGRNTEAF
J gene: TRBJ1-1; V gene: TRBV29-1; CDR3 protein: SVERNSGTEAF
J gene: TRBJ1-1; V gene: TRBV5-6; CDR3 protein: ASSLNTVNTEAF
J gene: TRBJ1-1; V gene: TRBV20-1; CDR3 protein: SARTGSTEAF
J gene: TRBJ2-5; V gene: TRBV7-3; CDR3 protein: ASSKGLAGGSETQY